Presented here are 26 T cell receptor beta chains from one specimen sequenced in a study of Ad26.COV2.S vaccination and SARS-CoV-2 variants (dated by TCRdb to about 2021). The library came from the immunoSEQ multiplex PCR assay. TCRdb holds this immuneACCESS table with in-frame rearrangements only. Some clones are missing; in checked studies, unresolved V genes explain under half, and the rest has no known cause. In this sample the table shows 380,000 or so clones, 83% of which occur a single time. Around 7.4% of the sample is held by the ten biggest clonotypes. Taken with the paper, the label for treatment or condition translates to: around 19 received Ad26.COV2.S at low or high dose, single or two shots; 5 received placebo; per-sample allocation not given. For vaccine and placebo recipients, repertoires were sequenced using samples collected on day 63 after the first injection. The sequenced sample was peripheral blood, obtained in a trial of Ad26.COV2.S vaccine versus placebo. The source is a person aged 18-65 years who received the Ad26.COV2.S COVID-19 vaccine or a placebo.

This chain connects TRBV5-1 to TRBJ2-7, with unresolved D. Germline-derived CDR1 and CDR2 are SGHRS and YFSETQ. V was shortened by 1 base and J by 1 base, with 6 bases between the two germline ends. The CDR3 is made up of 13 amino acids. The CDR3 here is CASSLSPSYEQYF. The DNA for the CDR3 is TGCGCCAGCAGCTTGTCCCCTTCCTACGAGCAGTACTTC.

This clone was counted between two and nine times. V usage is TRBV7-8 and J usage is TRBJ1-4; possible D gene TRBD1, 6 bases. This CDR3 region has 15 residues. Deletions cut 5 bases from V and 8 bases from J, with 18 bases between. The germline V gene has CDR1 SGHVS and CDR2 FQNEAQ. Here the CDR3 DNA reads TGTGCCAGCAGCATCCAATCCAGGGGAGGGGAAAAACTGTTTTTT. It translates to CASSIQSRGGEKLFF.

This chain links TRBV4-1 with TRBJ2-6; the D gene could be TRBD1 or TRBD2 (5 bases each). V lost 3 bases and J lost 4, with 16 bases in between. The CDR3 is 17 residues long. In germline, CDR1 is MGHRA, CDR2 YSYEKL. The CDR3 coding sequence is TGCGCCAGCAGCCAGAATTTTGGGGGTTCCGGGGCCAACGTCCTGACTTTC. Encoded protein: CASSQNFGGSGANVLTF.

The chain is built from TRBV11-3 and TRBJ2-4, with TRBD1 matching over 9 bases. In germline, CDR1 is SGHNT, CDR2 YENEEA. CDR3 length: 15 residues. The V gene end was trimmed by 5 bases and the J gene end by 9 bases; junction bases not matched to a gene: 11. CDR3 sequence (DNA): TGTGCCAGCAGCGTAGCTGACAGGGGGAGGGGCATTCAGTACTTC. It encodes CASSVADRGRGIQYF.

This sequence joins TRBV6-6 and TRBJ1-5, with 7 bases lining up with TRBD1. Germline CDR1 and CDR2: MNHNY and SVGAGI (reference sequence). V shed 0 bases, J shed 3 bases, and the junction held 5 bases outside the gene matches. CDR3 length: 16 residues. In nucleotides, the CDR3 is TGTGCCAGCAGTTACTCCACAGGGGCTGACAATCAGCCCCAGCATTTT. Amino acid sequence: CASSYSTGADNQPQHF.

The chain joins TRBV7-3 to TRBJ2-3, with 8 bases aligning to TRBD2. The CDR3 spans 14 residues. J was trimmed by 3 bases and V by 3 bases; bases with no gene match: 2. Looked up from germline, CDR1 is SGHTA and CDR2 is FQGTGA. The CDR3 spells CASSLTGGTDTQYF. The DNA for the CDR3 is TGTGCCAGCAGCTTGACGGGGGGGACAGATACGCAGTATTTT.

This chain links TRBV7-8 with TRBJ2-5; D might be TRBD1 (5 bases). The CDR3 has 14 residues. Germline CDR1 reads SGHVS; CDR2 reads FQNEAQ. V was clipped by 5 bases and J by 5 bases, with 15 bases between them. The DNA of the CDR3 is TGTGCCAGCAGCGCTCTAAAGGGGATGGAGACCCAGTACTTC. It yields the protein CASSALKGMETQYF.

The V and J genes are TRBV15 and TRBJ2-7; 9 bases are a match to TRBD1. Losses at the gene ends were 3 bases for V and 2 bases for J; bases not matched to a gene: 5. The CDR3 has 15 residues. Germline V gene sequence: CDR1 LNHNV, CDR2 YYDKDF (reference sequence). The CDR3 protein is CATSSITGGPYEQYF. DNA of the CDR3: TGTGCCACCAGCAGCATAACAGGGGGCCCCTACGAGCAGTACTTC.

This chain joins TRBV24-1 and TRBJ2-3; tentative D call: TRBD1 (6 bases). The V end lost 3 bases, the J end lost 0 bases, and 9 bases lay between the germline ends. The length of the CDR3 is 15 residues. Looked up from germline, CDR1 is KGHDR and CDR2 is SFDVKD. CDR3 bases: TGTGCCACCAGTGATAGGGGACAAAGCACAGATACGCAGTATTTT. As protein: CATSDRGQSTDTQYF.

The chain combines TRBV7-3 with TRBJ2-1; TRBD2 might be the D (7 bases). Germline assignment: CDR1 SGHTA and CDR2 FQGTGA. There are 14 residues in the CDR3. Trimming pared 5 bases from V and 2 bases from J, leaving 10 bases between. The CDR3 protein is CASSPGGPYNEQFF. The CDR3, as DNA: TGTGCCAGCAGCCCCGGGGGGCCCTACAATGAGCAGTTCTTC.

The V gene is TRBV10-3, the J gene TRBJ1-2; tentatively, D is TRBD1 (5 bases). CDR1 and CDR2 from the germline V gene are ENHRY and SYGVKD. The CDR3 extends over 13 amino acids. V lost 11 bases and J lost 2, with 15 bases in between. The CDR3: CAESDEGNYGYTF. For the CDR3, the DNA is TGTGCCGAATCGGACGAGGGGAACTATGGCTACACCTTC.

This clone appeared once. The CDR3 DNA reads TGTGCCAGCAGTGAAACGGGGTCCCCCCTCCACTTT. Protein sequence: CASSETGSPLHF. The genes are TRBV2 and TRBJ1-6; D call uncertain. The CDR3 spans 12 residues. From germline, CDR1 is SNHLY and CDR2 FYNNEI. Trimming stripped 2 bases from V and 13 bases from J, with 9 bases between.

The V gene is TRBV4-1, the J gene TRBJ1-4; D perhaps matches TRBD1 (5 bases). V was cut by 1 base and J by 6 bases, with 15 bases left in between. The CDR3 is 16 amino acids. Germline loops: CDR1 MGHRA, CDR2 YSYEKL. The CDR3 DNA sequence: TGCGCCAGCAGCCAAGTGCTTGGGACGGGGGATGAAAAACTGTTTTTT. Translated, it gives CASSQVLGTGDEKLFF.

V and J are TRBV18 and TRBJ2-6; no reliable D call. This CDR3 spans 18 amino acids. Per germline, CDR1 KGHSH and CDR2 LQKENI. The V and J ends lost 1 base and 2 bases respectively, with 15 bases between them. The CDR3 reads CASSPRSGRSTGANVLTF. DNA for the CDR3: TGTGCCAGCTCACCACGGAGTGGCAGGTCGACTGGGGCCAACGTCCTGACTTTC.

The chain combines TRBV19 with TRBJ1-5, with 7 bases that match TRBD1. V shed 10 bases, J shed 2 bases, and the junction held 11 bases outside the gene matches. The CDR3 extends over 15 amino acids. Germline CDR1 reads LNHDA; CDR2 reads SQIVND (reference sequence). Written as DNA, the CDR3 is TGTGCCACCGATCAGGGGGTTGTTGGCAATCAGCCCCAGCATTTT. It is translated as CATDQGVVGNQPQHF.

V and J are TRBV3-1 (or the pseudogene TRBV3-2) and TRBJ2-5, with D unresolved. V lost 4 bases to trimming and J lost 7 bases, with 13 bases between them. The CDR3 covers 13 residues. Germline loops: CDR1 LGHDT, CDR2 YNNKEL (reference sequence). CDR3 region: CASSPRSPRTQYF. The CDR3, as DNA: TGTGCCAGCAGCCCCCGGTCCCCAAGGACCCAGTACTTC.

The chain couples TRBV12-3 or TRBV12-4 to TRBJ1-3; D is undetermined. V was pared by 4 bases and J by 4 bases, with 2 bases between. CDR3 length: 11 amino acids. CDR3 region: CASSWGNTIYF. The DNA of the CDR3 is TGTGCCAGCAGTTGGGGAAACACCATATATTTT.

This clone was seen only a few times. This rearrangement joins TRBV5-6 to TRBJ2-7; TRBD1 agrees at 12 bases. J gave up 8 bases and V 2 bases, and 5 bases lay outside the gene matches. Looked up from germline, CDR1 is SGHDT and CDR2 is YYEEEE. The CDR3 has 14 residues. Written as DNA, the CDR3 is TGTGCCAGCAGCTTCACCGGGACAGGGGGCAAGCAGTACTTC. Translated: CASSFTGTGGKQYF.

With respect to this clone: Other nucleotide sequences from this sample produce the same CDR3. The chain has TRBV24-1 and TRBJ2-7; maybe TRBD1 (5 bases). CDR3 length equals 14 residues. CDR1 is KGHDR and CDR2 is SFDVKD in the germline V gene. Trimming removed 2 bases from V and 2 bases from J, with 9 bases in between. The CDR3 is CATSDSDRPYEQYF. The CDR3 DNA sequence: TGTGCCACCAGTGATTCCGACAGACCCTACGAGCAGTACTTC.

The chain combines TRBV4-1 with TRBJ2-7; 7 positions match TRBD1. The CDR3 is 15 residues long. The V segment lost 4 bases and the J segment 4 bases; nucleotides outside the gene matches: 10. Per germline, CDR1 MGHRA and CDR2 YSYEKL. The DNA for the CDR3 is TGCGCCAGCAGCCTGGGGACAGCCGGTTTGTACGAGCAGTACTTC. It specifies CASSLGTAGLYEQYF.

This clone was picked up a small number of times. The V call is TRBV3-1 (or the pseudogene TRBV3-2), the J call TRBJ2-2, with D possibly TRBD1 on 5 matching bases. From germline, CDR1 is LGHDT and CDR2 YNNKEL (reference sequence). The CDR3 sequence is 13 residues long. The V and J ends lost 3 bases and 4 bases respectively, with 6 bases between them. The DNA for the CDR3 is TGTGCCAGCAGCCAGGGGCGCACCGGGGAGCTGTTTTTT. This gives the protein CASSQGRTGELFF.

V usage is TRBV6-4 and J usage is TRBJ2-1; 12 nucleotides align to TRBD2. The V gene end was trimmed by 6 bases and the J gene end by 3 bases; junction bases not matched to a gene: 9. The CDR3 runs 17 residues. From germline, CDR1 is MRHNA and CDR2 SNTAGT. The CDR3 spells CASSETSGGTFYNEQFF. The CDR3 nucleotides read TGTGCCAGCAGCGAGACTAGCGGGGGTACGTTCTACAATGAGCAGTTCTTC.

CDR3 sequence (DNA): TGTGCCAGCAGCCAAATGGCTTGGGGGGGCATGGATACGCAGTATTTT. This sequence encodes CASSQMAWGGMDTQYF. The rearrangement links TRBV4-2 to TRBJ2-3; D may be TRBD2 (7 bases). In germline, CDR1 is LGHNA, CDR2 YNFKEQ. This CDR3 spans 16 amino acids. Trimming pared 2 bases from V and 6 bases from J, leaving 18 bases between.

The table lists this clone with a count of one. This chain joins TRBV18 and TRBJ1-1, with D maybe TRBD1 (5 bases). Trimming took off 2 bases at V and 1 base at J, with 11 bases between the two ends. There are 15 residues in the CDR3. The V gene's germline CDR1 is KGHSH and CDR2 LQKENI. CDR3 sequence reads: CASSPGSGGNTEAFF. Here the CDR3 DNA reads TGTGCCAGCTCACCAGGGTCGGGGGGGAACACTGAAGCTTTCTTT.

The chain joins TRBV5-1 to TRBJ1-1; D is perhaps TRBD1 (6 bases). With 5 bases removed from V and 3 bases from J, the gap between germline ends came to 20 bases. Looked up from germline, CDR1 is SGHRS and CDR2 is YFSETQ. The CDR3 runs 16 residues. CDR3: CASRRRQDLMDTEAFF. In DNA, the CDR3 is TGCGCCAGCAGGCGACGACAGGACCTGATGGACACTGAAGCTTTCTTT.

The chain is built from TRBV28 and TRBJ1-2; D is perhaps TRBD1 (5 bases). This CDR3 region has 14 residues. The germline V gene has CDR1 MDHEN and CDR2 SYDVKM. Trimming left V 5 bases short and J 4 bases short, with 14 bases between. The DNA of the CDR3 is TGTGCCAGCAGTGTGGAAGACAGCCCCTATGGCTACACCTTC. Its translation: CASSVEDSPYGYTF.